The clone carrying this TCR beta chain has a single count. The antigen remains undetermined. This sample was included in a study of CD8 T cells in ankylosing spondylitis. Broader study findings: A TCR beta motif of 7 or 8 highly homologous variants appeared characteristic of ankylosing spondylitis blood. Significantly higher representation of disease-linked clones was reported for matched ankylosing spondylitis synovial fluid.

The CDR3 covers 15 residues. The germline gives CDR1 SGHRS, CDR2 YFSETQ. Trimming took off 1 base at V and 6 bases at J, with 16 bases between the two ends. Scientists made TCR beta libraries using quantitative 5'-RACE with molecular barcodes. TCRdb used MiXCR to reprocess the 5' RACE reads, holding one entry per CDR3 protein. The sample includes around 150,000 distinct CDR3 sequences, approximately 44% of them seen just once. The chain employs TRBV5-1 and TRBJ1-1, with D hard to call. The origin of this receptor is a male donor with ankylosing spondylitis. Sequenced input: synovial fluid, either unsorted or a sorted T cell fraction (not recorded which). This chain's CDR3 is CASSLSTRLRAEAFF. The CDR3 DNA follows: TGCGCCAGCAGCTTGAGTACACGCCTAAGAGCTGAAGCTTTCTTT.